The 29 T cell receptor beta chains listed next were all sequenced from one sample in a study of blood T cell repertoires in COVID-19. The assay was immunoSEQ multiplex PCR, and TCRdb's table has in-frame clones only and misses some. The table has about 30,000 clones, 80% seen once. Specimen: peripheral blood. All receptors come from a woman in her 70s with acute or convalescent COVID-19.

The chain is built from TRBV5-4 and TRBJ1-1; the match to TRBD1 covers 12 bases. Germline V gene data show CDR1 as SGHNT and CDR2 as YYREEE (reference sequence). V lost 4 bases, J lost 7 bases, and 5 bases stayed unmatched. This CDR3 is 14 amino acids long. As DNA, the CDR3 is TGTGCCAGCAGCCGGGACAGGGGGCAAATTGAAGCTTTCTTT. Translated: CASSRDRGQIEAFF.

The gene calls are TRBV9 and TRBJ1-1, with 7 nucleotides matching TRBD1. The CDR3 is 15 residues long. V dropped 0 bases and J dropped 0; count of bases not matched to a gene: 2. CDR1 is SGDLS, CDR2 YYNGEE, per germline. CDR3 coding DNA: TGTGCCAGCAGCGTAGGAGGGGGCATGAACACTGAAGCTTTCTTT. Amino acids: CASSVGGGMNTEAFF.

The V call is TRBV7-9, the J call TRBJ2-6, with D possibly TRBD1 on 5 matching bases. The germline CDR1 and CDR2 sequences are SEHNR and FQNEAQ (reference sequence). The CDR3 sequence is 19 residues long. Trimming took off 4 bases at V and 0 bases at J, with 19 bases between the two ends. The CDR3 DNA reads TGTGCCAGCAGCTCCGAAACAGGCCCCTGGAGCTCTGGGGCCAACGTCCTGACTTTC. It encodes CASSSETGPWSSGANVLTF.

The gene calls are TRBV5-4 and TRBJ2-3; 13 bases fit TRBD2. Per the germline V gene, CDR1 is SGHNT and CDR2 is YYREEE (reference sequence). The CDR3 spans 18 residues. Trimming at V came to 3 bases and at J to 0 bases, leaving 7 bases not matched to a gene. The CDR3 loop is CASSWTSGSWGSTDTQYF. The DNA of the CDR3 is TGTGCCAGCAGCTGGACTAGCGGGAGTTGGGGGAGCACAGATACGCAGTATTTT.

The rearrangement uses TRBV3-1 (or the pseudogene TRBV3-2) and TRBJ2-7; 12 bases align to TRBD2. V gave up 0 bases and J gave up 2 bases; unmatched junction bases: 5. Germline V CDR1 and CDR2: LGHDT, YNNKEL (reference sequence). The CDR3 loop spans 17 amino acids. The CDR3 is CASSQDIGLAGTYEQYF. The CDR3 bases are TGTGCCAGCAGCCAAGATATAGGACTAGCGGGGACCTACGAGCAGTACTTC.

The rearrangement joins TRBV10-1 to TRBJ2-7; 10 nucleotides agree with TRBD2. Trimming took 8 bases from V and 12 from J; bases not matched to a gene: 22. Germline V gene lookup returns CDR1 WNHNN and CDR2 SYGVQD (reference sequence). CDR3 length: 16 amino acids. This chain's CDR3 is CASARPSGRFYEVRYF. The CDR3 DNA is TGCGCCAGCGCGAGGCCTAGCGGGAGATTCTACGAAGTCAGGTACTTC.

The rearrangement uses TRBV6-6 and TRBJ2-7, with 11 nucleotides matching TRBD2. Per germline, CDR1 MNHNY and CDR2 SVGAGI (reference sequence). This CDR3 has 17 residues. Unmatched junction bases numbered 9, after V lost 5 bases and J lost 0 bases. CDR3 sequence: CASSRRTSGSSSYEQYF. Written as DNA, the CDR3 is TGTGCCAGCAGTCGCCGGACTAGCGGGTCTAGCTCCTACGAGCAGTACTTC.

The gene calls are TRBV30 and TRBJ2-7; a weak D match, TRBD1 (5 bases). Per germline, CDR1 GTSNPN and CDR2 SVGIG (reference sequence). The CDR3 length is 11 residues. V was clipped by 2 bases and J by 6 bases, with 8 bases between them. The CDR3 bases are TGTGCCTGGAGTTTAGGGGCCGAGCAGTACTTC. Its translation is CAWSLGAEQYF.

This clone was detected ten times or more. The chain uses TRBV5-1 and TRBJ2-3; 12 bases fit TRBD1. The CDR3 length is 16 residues. Germline-derived CDR1 and CDR2 are SGHRS and YFSETQ. J lost 1 base, V lost 4 bases, and 4 bases had no gene match. The CDR3 loop is CASSGRDRGRTDTQYF. The CDR3 coding sequence is TGCGCCAGCAGCGGAAGGGACAGGGGGCGCACAGATACGCAGTATTTT.

This chain's CDR3 is CASSPREGISGNTIYF. CDR3 in DNA: TGTGCCAGCAGCCCCCGCGAGGGTATATCTGGAAACACCATATATTTT. This chain connects TRBV3-1 (or the pseudogene TRBV3-2) to TRBJ1-3; unclear D gene. CDR1 is LGHDT and CDR2 is YNNKEL in the germline V gene (reference sequence). With 4 bases removed from V and 1 base from J, the gap between germline ends came to 14 bases. There are 16 residues in the CDR3.

The V call is TRBV18, the J call TRBJ1-5; D not certain. CDR3 length: 15 residues. The V gene lost 3 bases and the J gene lost 4 bases, with 13 bases spanning the gap. Germline V gene sequence: CDR1 KGHSH, CDR2 LQKENI. For the CDR3, the DNA is TGTGCCAGCTCACCTGGCGGTGCAGTAAATCAGCCCCAGCATTTT. This encodes CASSPGGAVNQPQHF. Full variable domain (outside the CDR3, taken from reference TRBV18 and TRBJ1-5): NAGVMQNPRHLVRRRGQEARLRCSPMKGHSHVYWYRQLPEEGLKFMVYLQKENIIDESGMPKERFSAEFPKEGPSILRIQQVVRGDSAAYFCASSPGGAVNQPQHFGDGTRLSIL.

In its sample, this clone was seen once. The V and J genes are TRBV7-8 and TRBJ1-1, with a tentative D call TRBD1 (5 bases). The CDR3 length is 16 residues. Germline lookup yields CDR1 SGHVS and CDR2 FQNEAQ. V lost 4 bases to trimming and J lost 6 bases, with 21 bases between them. In nucleotides, the CDR3 is TGTGCCAGCAGCTCGAGAGCCCAGGGCGTAGTCGCTGAAGCTTTCTTT. Its translation: CASSSRAQGVVAEAFF.

This sequence joins TRBV5-5 and TRBJ2-7; 9 bases are shared with TRBD2. Trimming at V came to 4 bases and at J to 1 base, leaving 3 bases not matched to a gene. The CDR3 runs to 14 residues. Germline V gene lookup returns CDR1 SGHKS and CDR2 YYEKEE (reference sequence). The CDR3 sequence: CASSPSGASYEQYF. CDR3 nucleotide sequence: TGTGCCAGCAGCCCTAGCGGGGCTTCCTACGAGCAGTACTTC.

This chain links TRBV20-1 with TRBJ2-7, with 8 bases aligning to TRBD1. This CDR3 contains 14 residues. V lost 3 bases and J lost 3; bases outside the gene matches: 7. Germline assignment: CDR1 DFQATT and CDR2 SNEGSKA (reference sequence). CDR3 coding DNA: TGCAGTGCTAGTCCAGGGGGCATTTTCTACGAGCAGTACTTC. Protein product: CSASPGGIFYEQYF.

This chain uses TRBV13 with TRBJ2-3, with D unclear. This CDR3 spans 15 amino acids. The ends were cut back, 5 bases at V and 1 base at J, with 13 bases in the middle. Germline lookup yields CDR1 PRHDT and CDR2 FYEKMQ (reference sequence). Here the CDR3 reads CASSRRPSGTDTQYF. The CDR3 coding sequence is TGTGCCAGCAGCCGGCGGCCGAGCGGCACAGATACGCAGTATTTT.

The chain combines TRBV7-8 with TRBJ2-3, with D maybe TRBD1 (6 bases). CDR1 SGHVS and CDR2 FQNEAQ come from the germline V gene. CDR3 length: 13 residues. V lost 6 bases and J 5 bases, leaving 12 bases between the germline ends. The chain's CDR3 is CASSHPGVDTQYF. In nucleotides, the CDR3 is TGTGCCAGCAGTCACCCAGGGGTAGATACGCAGTATTTT.

The chain employs TRBV18 and TRBJ2-5; D possibly corresponds to TRBD2 (6 bases). Germline V gene sequence: CDR1 KGHSH, CDR2 LQKENI. The CDR3 is made up of 14 amino acids. The V end was cut by 4 bases, the J end by 2 bases, with 11 bases between. In nucleotides, the CDR3 is TGTGCCAGCTCACTAATGGGAGGTCAAGAGACCCAGTACTTC. This gives the protein CASSLMGGQETQYF.

This clone was counted between two and nine times. The chain combines TRBV6-4 with TRBJ1-6, with a tentative D call TRBD1 (5 bases). Germline CDR1 is MRHNA and CDR2 is SNTAGT. The CDR3 has 13 amino acids. V was clipped by 3 bases and J by 9 bases, with 9 bases between them. CDR3 residues: CASSEGAASPLHF. In DNA, the CDR3 is TGTGCCAGCAGTGAAGGGGCCGCTTCACCCCTCCACTTT.

A few counts support this clone. The chain combines TRBV19 with TRBJ1-5; D unclear. The CDR3 covers 14 residues. The germline CDR1 and CDR2 sequences are LNHDA and SQIVND (reference sequence). With 2 bases removed from V and 3 bases from J, the gap between germline ends came to 8 bases. CDR3 sequence reads: CASSITDNNQPQHF. The CDR3 nucleotides read TGTGCCAGTAGTATAACTGATAACAATCAGCCCCAGCATTTT. Based on the CDR3 plus reference TRBV19 and TRBJ1-5, the full variable domain is DGGITQSPKYLFRKEGQNVTLSCEQNLNHDAMYWYRQDPGQGLRLIYYSQIVNDFQKGDIAEGYSVSREKKESFPLTVTSAQKNPTAFYLCASSITDNNQPQHFGDGTRLSIL.

This chain links TRBV28 with TRBJ1-3; possibly TRBD1 for D (6 bases). CDR1 is MDHEN and CDR2 is SYDVKM in the germline V gene. Between the trimmed V and J ends, which lost 6 bases and 0 bases, there was a span of 6 bases. The CDR3 is 13 residues long. CDR3 nucleotide sequence: TGTGCCAGCAGGGACAGCTCTGGAAACACCATATATTTT. Translated, it gives CASRDSSGNTIYF.

This chain connects TRBV2 to TRBJ1-5, with 9 nucleotides matching TRBD1. This CDR3 is 16 amino acids long. The ends lost 6 bases at V and 1 base at J; junction bases unmatched: 7. The germline CDR1 and CDR2 sequences are SNHLY and FYNNEI. The CDR3 sequence is CASRGQGYSSNQPQHF. The CDR3 DNA reads TGTGCCAGCAGGGGACAGGGTTATTCCAGCAATCAGCCCCAGCATTTT. Filled out from reference TRBV2 and TRBJ1-5, the complete variable domain reads EPEVTQTPSHQVTQMGQEVILRCVPISNHLYFYWYRQILGQKVEFLVSFYNNEISEKSEIFDDQFSVERPDGSNFTLKIRSTKLEDSAMYFCASRGQGYSSNQPQHFGDGTRLSIL.

This clone has just a few counts. V usage is TRBV7-3 and J usage is TRBJ2-2; TRBD1 matches 7 bases. The V segment lost 0 bases and the J segment 7 bases; nucleotides outside the gene matches: 14. CDR3 length: 18 residues. CDR1 SGHTA and CDR2 FQGTGA come from the germline V gene. CDR3 nucleotides: TGTGCCAGCAGCTTAACGAGGGGCCTAGGGGGCGAAGGCGGGGAGCTGTTTTTT. Amino acid sequence: CASSLTRGLGGEGGELFF.

The chain joins TRBV12-3 or TRBV12-4 to TRBJ1-4; TRBD1 might be the D (6 bases). The CDR3 runs 13 residues. Trimming took 8 bases from V and 4 from J, leaving 11 bases between them. The CDR3: CASGQMLNEKLFF. The CDR3 coding sequence is TGTGCCAGCGGACAGATGCTTAATGAAAAACTGTTTTTT.

The chain has TRBV6-6 and TRBJ1-3; tentative D call: TRBD1 (6 bases). CDR1 and CDR2 from the germline V gene are MNHNY and SVGAGI (reference sequence). Trimming took off 6 bases at V and 0 bases at J, with 12 bases between the two ends. The CDR3 is made up of 15 amino acids. CDR3 sequence: CASSPHRDSGNTIYF. The CDR3 region has the DNA TGTGCCAGCAGCCCACACAGGGACTCTGGAAACACCATATATTTT.

The V call is TRBV18, the J call TRBJ1-4, with D unresolved. With 6 bases removed from V and 4 bases from J, the gap between germline ends came to 9 bases. CDR1 and CDR2 (germline): KGHSH, LQKENI. This CDR3 contains 13 residues. The CDR3 nucleotides are TGTGCCAGCTCCGAGTATATTAATGAAAAACTGTTTTTT. It is translated as CASSEYINEKLFF.

The V gene is TRBV11-2, the J gene TRBJ1-5; the match to TRBD1 covers 9 bases. Trimming took 5 bases from V and 4 from J; bases not matched to a gene: 6. This CDR3 is 15 amino acids long. Germline-derived CDR1 and CDR2 are SGHAT and FQNNGV. CDR3 region: CASSPPGQGNQPQHF. The CDR3 DNA reads TGTGCCAGCAGCCCTCCGGGACAGGGTAATCAGCCCCAGCATTTT. Combining the CDR3 with reference TRBV11-2 and TRBJ1-5 gives the whole variable domain EAGVAQSPRYKIIEKRQSVAFWCNPISGHATLYWYQQILGQGPKLLIQFQNNGVVDDSQLPKDRFSAERLKGVDSTLKIQPAKLEDSAVYLCASSPPGQGNQPQHFGDGTRLSIL.

The chain couples TRBV3-1 (or the pseudogene TRBV3-2) to TRBJ2-3; no firm D call. V was clipped by 1 base and J by 0 bases, with 11 bases between them. CDR3 length: 16 residues. CDR1 and CDR2 from the germline V gene are LGHDT and YNNKEL (reference sequence). Written as DNA, the CDR3 is TGTGCCAGCAGCCAAGTACAGCCCCGAAGCACAGATACGCAGTATTTT. It encodes CASSQVQPRSTDTQYF.

The V gene is TRBV7-9, the J gene TRBJ1-1; 8 positions agree with TRBD1. CDR3 length equals 14 residues. V lost 4 bases to trimming and J lost 5 bases; unmatched junction nucleotides: 6. Germline V gene data show CDR1 as SEHNR and CDR2 as FQNEAQ (reference sequence). This CDR3 is CASSSLQGDTEAFF. CDR3 DNA: TGTGCCAGCAGCTCCCTACAGGGGGATACTGAAGCTTTCTTT.

J is TRBJ2-2 and V is TRBV28; TRBD2 matches 8 bases. The CDR3 extends over 14 amino acids. Unmatched junction bases numbered 2, after V lost 2 bases and J lost 6 bases. Germline V CDR1 and CDR2: MDHEN, SYDVKM. CDR3 DNA: TGTGCCAGCAGTTTACTCGGGGGGGCCGGGGAGCTGTTTTTT. Translated, it gives CASSLLGGAGELFF.